The T cell receptor beta chain described here comes from a study of cytomegalovirus exposure and HLA in healthy donors. V was trimmed by 5 bases and J by 0 bases, leaving 13 bases between them. This CDR3 contains 15 residues. The V gene's germline CDR1 is MDHEN and CDR2 SYDVKM. Donors were nominally healthy when sampled, though unrecorded immune exposures were likely. PCR primers comprised 60 Vbeta and 13 Jbeta primers. Original handling: Counted up in a later analysis, unique TCR beta chains came to some 75 million, with some 11 million shared. Here immunoSEQ multiplex PCR was the method, and the copy in TCRdb shows in-frame clones only, minus some. From that table come the V and J calls and clone size; the DNA was used to work out D and trimming. Of over 150,000 clones in the sample, 80% were seen once.

The material sequenced was PBMCs. The origin of this receptor is a man aged 30 to 39 in good health and CMV-seronegative. This chain uses TRBV28 with TRBJ1-1; perhaps TRBD1 as D (6 bases). The CDR3 loop is CASSTQDSLNTEAFF. In DNA form, the CDR3 reads TGTGCCAGCAGTACCCAGGACAGCCTGAACACTGAAGCTTTCTTT.